This TCR beta chain comes out of a study of cytomegalovirus exposure and HLA in healthy donors. Study-level background: Approximately 190 million T cells yielded more than 90 million unique TCR beta sequences in earlier analysis. Study observations and caveats: Cytomegalovirus association was assigned to approximately 160 TCR beta chains. Some V segments, TRBV6-2 and TRBV6-3 among them, were indistinguishable and were therefore excluded. Most subjects' HLA-A and HLA-B alleles were reportedly predicted from TCR beta sequences.

Of note for this clone: Its antigen is as yet unknown.

The CDR3 consists of 16 residues. Losses at the gene ends were 1 base for V and 1 base for J; bases not matched to a gene: 2. Germline values: CDR1 SGDLS, CDR2 YYNGEE. The primer mix had 60 Vbeta and 13 Jbeta primers. Sequenced by immunoSEQ multiplex PCR; TCRdb stores in-frame clones only, minus some. Of over 150,000 clones listed, roughly four fifths are singletons. The sequencing sample was made of PBMCs. This receptor was taken from a man aged 40-50 years in good health and CMV-seronegative. The rearrangement links TRBV9 to TRBJ2-2; 9 bases are a match to TRBD2. The CDR3 loop reads CASSVRLAVNTGELFF. In DNA, the CDR3 is TGTGCCAGCAGCGTAAGACTAGCGGTGAACACCGGGGAGCTGTTTTTT.